Below are 32 T cell receptor beta chains sequenced from a single sample in a study of CD4 T cell repertoires in COVID-19. Measured with immunoSEQ multiplex PCR; TCRdb has only the in-frame clones, and not every one. Altogether about 150 clones are present, about 19% being singletons, with the ten largest covering around two fifths. Recombinant SARS-CoV-2 spike or nucleoprotein, presented by autologous monocytes, stimulated the CFSE-labeled cells. This specimen was central memory CD4+ T cells, cultured in vitro, taken during convalescence from COVID-19. Every receptor here comes from a human donor who had COVID-19.

This clone is categorized as medium-sized (0.01 to 0.1%). The genes are TRBV2 and TRBJ1-1, with D unclear. With 7 bases removed from V and 11 bases from J, the gap between germline ends came to 20 bases. Germline values: CDR1 SNHLY, CDR2 FYNNEI. The CDR3 extends over 13 amino acids. The CDR3 DNA sequence: TGTGCCAGCAACGTGGACGGTGGCAGTGCGGCTTTCTTT. It specifies CASNVDGGSAAFF.

This clone is large within its sample. The chain employs TRBV4-1 and TRBJ2-5; D not certain. The CDR3 has 11 amino acids. Trimming shortened V by 3 bases and J by 5 bases, and 4 bases separated the two germline ends. Germline loops: CDR1 MGHRA, CDR2 YSYEKL. The CDR3 DNA reads TGCGCCAGCAGCCAGAGGGAGACCCAGTACTTC. Its protein is CASSQRETQYF.

By share of the sample, this clone is medium-sized (0.01 to 0.1%). The V gene is TRBV11-3, the J gene TRBJ2-5, with a possible D match to TRBD2 (6 bases). Germline CDR1 is SGHNT and CDR2 is YENEEA. This CDR3 has 14 amino acids. V was cut by 5 bases and J by 2 bases, with 12 bases left in between. CDR3 region: CASSPGGQQETQYF. The CDR3, as DNA: TGTGCCAGCAGCCCAGGAGGGCAACAAGAGACCCAGTACTTC.

This clone is a singleton in its sample. J is TRBJ2-3 and V is TRBV21-1; the table calls TRBD1, which could not be checked here. TRBV21-1 corresponds to a pseudogene. The CDR3 runs 16 residues. The CDR3 DNA reads as TGTGCCAGCAGCACAGGACAGGGAAATAGCACAGATACGCAGTATTTT. It specifies CASSTGQGNSTDTQYF.

In its sample, this clone is medium-sized. V gene TRBV29-1 combines with J gene TRBJ2-5, with a possible D match to TRBD1 (6 bases). The CDR3 has 12 amino acids. The germline CDR1 and CDR2 sequences are SQVTM and ANQGSEA. V lost 6 bases and J lost 2, with 10 bases in between. CDR3 loop: CSVGHVQETQYF. For the CDR3, the DNA is TGCAGCGTGGGACACGTTCAAGAGACCCAGTACTTC.

By sample fraction, this clone is hyperexpanded. This chain connects TRBV7-2 to TRBJ1-5; TRBD1 matches at 9 bases. Trimming took 5 bases from V and 4 from J; bases not matched to a gene: 3. The CDR3 totals 14 residues. CDR1 SGHTA and CDR2 FQGNSA come from the germline V gene. CDR3 loop: CASSLDRGNQPQHF. CDR3 nucleotides: TGTGCCAGCAGCCTTGACAGGGGGAATCAGCCCCAGCATTTT.

Relative to its sample, this clone is large. The chain couples TRBV7-3 to TRBJ1-3; 10 bases match TRBD1. The germline V gene has CDR1 SGHTA and CDR2 FQGTGA. The V and J ends lost 5 bases and 2 bases, in that order; junction bases with no gene match: 6. This CDR3 is built from 16 residues. The DNA of the CDR3 is TGTGCCAGCAGCCCCCTGGGACAGGGGCCTGGAAACACCATATATTTT. Its protein product is CASSPLGQGPGNTIYF.

The chain couples TRBV5-1 to TRBJ2-2; the match to TRBD1 covers 8 bases. CDR1 and CDR2 from the germline V gene are SGHRS and YFSETQ. V was pared by 4 bases and J by 6 bases, with 5 bases of the junction left unmatched. The CDR3 length is 14 residues. The CDR3 DNA reads as TGCGCCAGCAGCGGTACGACAGGGGCCGGGGAGCTGTTTTTT. Encoded protein: CASSGTTGAGELFF.

The chain has TRBV5-4 and TRBJ1-2; D call uncertain. Germline V CDR1 and CDR2: SGHNT, YYREEE (reference sequence). V was shortened by 0 bases and J by 8 bases, with 11 bases between the two germline ends. The CDR3 totals 13 residues. This CDR3 reads CASSLETGRGYTF. For the CDR3, the DNA is TGTGCCAGCAGCTTGGAAACCGGACGGGGCTACACCTTC.

This clone qualifies as large. The V and J genes are TRBV3-1 (or the pseudogene TRBV3-2) and TRBJ2-1, with 7 bases lining up with TRBD1. The V gene end was trimmed by 4 bases and the J gene end by 5 bases; junction bases not matched to a gene: 5. This CDR3 has 14 amino acids. Germline V gene sequence: CDR1 LGHDT, CDR2 YNNKEL (reference sequence). This CDR3 reads CASSPTDRHNEQFF. The CDR3 nucleotides are TGTGCCAGCAGCCCCACGGACAGGCACAATGAGCAGTTCTTC.

This clone counts as large. The V gene is TRBV7-9, the J gene TRBJ1-2; 10 nucleotides match TRBD1. Looked up from germline, CDR1 is SEHNR and CDR2 is FQNEAQ (reference sequence). Trimming took 7 bases from V and 7 from J; bases not matched to a gene: 12. The CDR3 contains 15 residues. The CDR3 region has the DNA TGTGCCAGCAACAAGATGGGACAGGGGTTTGCTGGCTACACCTTC. Translated: CASNKMGQGFAGYTF.

In its sample, this clone ranks as large. CDR3 loop: CATGRGGHQPQHF. CDR3 DNA: TGTGCCACCGGGCGGGGGGGTCATCAGCCCCAGCATTTT. The chain links TRBV19 to TRBJ1-5; possible D gene TRBD1, 5 bases. Germline V gives CDR1 LNHDA, CDR2 SQIVND (reference sequence). The CDR3 extends over 13 amino acids. V lost 10 bases, J lost 5 bases, and 15 bases lay in between. The full variable domain, its missing parts supplied by reference TRBV19 and TRBJ1-5, is DGGITQSPKYLFRKEGQNVTLSCEQNLNHDAMYWYRQDPGQGLRLIYYSQIVNDFQKGDIAEGYSVSREKKESFPLTVTSAQKNPTAFYLCATGRGGHQPQHFGDGTRLSIL.

This clone is labeled hyperexpanded. J is TRBJ1-2 and V is TRBV15; 10 nucleotides agree with TRBD1. Germline V gene lookup returns CDR1 LNHNV and CDR2 YYDKDF (reference sequence). Trimming took 2 bases from V and 4 from J; bases not matched to a gene: 4. CDR3 size: 15 residues. CDR3 residues: CATSRPGTGAYGYTF. The CDR3 nucleotides read TGTGCCACCAGCAGACCCGGGACAGGGGCCTATGGCTACACCTTC.

Turning to this clone: This sequence is one base from a far larger clone and is likely a read error. This chain joins TRBV30 and TRBJ1-1; the match to TRBD1 covers 8 bases. Germline assignment: CDR1 GTSNPN and CDR2 SVGIG (reference sequence). CDR3 size: 15 residues. CDR3 DNA: TGTGCCTGGTGTGTACCCCCAGGGGGCTACACTGAAGCTTTCTTT. As protein: CAWCVPPGGYTEAFF.

This clone was found a few times. The chain carries TRBV6-1 and TRBJ2-7; no clear D. This CDR3 spans 12 amino acids. The germline CDR1 and CDR2 sequences are MNHNS and SASEGT. V lost 4 bases to trimming and J lost 5 bases, with 9 bases between them. CDR3 in DNA: TGTGCCAGCAGTGTAGCACTTAACGAGCAGTACGTC. This encodes CASSVALNEQYV.

By its share, this clone is large. The chain combines TRBV19 with TRBJ1-3, with D perhaps matching TRBD1 (5 bases). This CDR3 comprises 19 residues. Deletions cut 4 bases from V and 0 bases from J, with 22 bases between. Germline V gene sequence: CDR1 LNHDA, CDR2 SQIVND (reference sequence). CDR3 sequence reads: CASSRFRDFLQDSGNTIYF. For the CDR3, the DNA is TGTGCCAGTAGTAGATTCCGGGACTTTCTCCAGGACTCTGGAAACACCATATATTTT. The full variable domain, its missing parts supplied by reference TRBV19 and TRBJ1-3, is DGGITQSPKYLFRKEGQNVTLSCEQNLNHDAMYWYRQDPGQGLRLIYYSQIVNDFQKGDIAEGYSVSREKKESFPLTVTSAQKNPTAFYLCASSRFRDFLQDSGNTIYFGEGSWLTVV.

This chain uses TRBV10-3 with TRBJ1-2; the D is unclear. The V end was cut by 11 bases, the J end by 3 bases, with 16 bases between. The CDR3 is made up of 13 amino acids. CDR1 ENHRY and CDR2 SYGVKD come from the germline V gene. This CDR3 is CAFCDWTDYGYTF. CDR3 nucleotides: TGTGCCTTCTGTGATTGGACGGACTATGGCTACACCTTC.

Sample share makes this clone hyperexpanded. This chain connects TRBV18 to TRBJ1-2; a weak D match, TRBD1 (6 bases). V was trimmed by 5 bases and J by 2 bases, leaving 18 bases between them. Per the germline V gene, CDR1 is KGHSH and CDR2 is LQKENI. CDR3 size: 16 residues. The CDR3 here is CASSSGRGSLNYGYTF. CDR3 nucleotide sequence: TGTGCCAGCTCATCGGGCAGGGGATCCCTCAACTATGGCTACACCTTC. Based on the CDR3 plus reference TRBV18 and TRBJ1-2, the full variable domain is NAGVMQNPRHLVRRRGQEARLRCSPMKGHSHVYWYRQLPEEGLKFMVYLQKENIIDESGMPKERFSAEFPKEGPSILRIQQVVRGDSAAYFCASSSGRGSLNYGYTFGSGTRLTVV.

This clone was seen more than once but under ten times. This chain links TRBV7-8 with TRBJ2-5; the D gene is possibly TRBD1 (5 bases). V lost 5 bases and J 3 bases, leaving 13 bases between the germline ends. CDR1 is SGHVS, CDR2 FQNEAQ, per germline. CDR3 length equals 14 residues. The CDR3 DNA reads TGTGCCAGCAGCGACGTCCAGGGTAAAGAGACCCAGTACTTC. Its translation is CASSDVQGKETQYF.

This clone is medium-sized by share. V usage is TRBV27 and J usage is TRBJ2-3, with 14 bases matching TRBD2. The ends lost 6 bases at V and 2 bases at J; junction bases unmatched: 13. The CDR3 is made up of 19 amino acids. CDR1 and CDR2 (germline): MNHEY, SMNVEV (reference sequence). In DNA, the CDR3 is TGTGCCAGCAGACAAAGGGGGACTAGCGGGGGACTCGACACAGATACGCAGTATTTT. As protein: CASRQRGTSGGLDTDTQYF.

The rearrangement uses TRBV9 and TRBJ1-1; D may be TRBD1 (5 bases). Germline V gene data show CDR1 as SGDLS and CDR2 as YYNGEE. The CDR3 runs to 14 residues. The V and J ends lost 6 bases and 1 base respectively, with 13 bases between them. The DNA for the CDR3 is TGTGCCAGCACCGAAAACCAGGGGAACACTGAAGCTTTCTTT. Translating gives CASTENQGNTEAFF.

Worth noting for this clone: This likely reflects a read error, since a far larger clone is one base away. This chain connects TRBV6-5 to TRBJ1-2; a possible D gene is TRBD1 (5 bases). Germline CDR1 reads MNHEY; CDR2 reads SVGAGI. The CDR3 is 14 amino acids. CDR3 sequence reads: CASCYLRELKGYTF. The CDR3 DNA sequence: TGTGCCAGCTGTTACCTCAGGGAGTTAAAGGGCTACACCTTC.

The chain is built from TRBV12-3 or TRBV12-4 and TRBJ2-7; D perhaps matches TRBD1 (6 bases). V shed 3 bases and J shed 6 bases, with 9 bases lying between them. The CDR3 loop spans 12 amino acids. In DNA form, the CDR3 reads TGTGCCAGCAGTTTTTCCAGGGGCGAGCAGTACGTC. Translated, it gives CASSFSRGEQYV.

The V call is TRBV7-9, the J call TRBJ1-5; the match to TRBD1 covers 7 bases. The CDR3 is 15 residues long. With V trimmed by 11 bases and J by 9 bases, 19 bases remained unmatched. Germline-derived CDR1 and CDR2 are SEHNR and FQNEAQ (reference sequence). The CDR3 reads CASQGGCAPLPPQHF. Here the CDR3 DNA reads TGTGCCTCTCAGGGGGGGTGTGCCCCCCTCCCGCCCCAGCATTTT.

This clone rates as medium-sized (0.01 to 0.1%). CDR3 in amino acids: CASSQNRGGQGRNEQFF. The CDR3 DNA sequence: TGTGCCAGCAGCCAAAACCGCGGGGGACAGGGTAGAAATGAGCAGTTCTTC. The chain links TRBV3-1 (or the pseudogene TRBV3-2) to TRBJ2-1; 9 positions match TRBD1. The CDR3 has 17 residues. The germline V gene has CDR1 LGHDT and CDR2 YNNKEL (reference sequence). V shed 2 bases, J shed 7 bases, and the junction held 12 bases outside the gene matches.

This clone is termed medium-sized. The chain links TRBV6-5 to TRBJ1-5; 8 nucleotides match TRBD1. CDR1 and CDR2 from the germline V gene are MNHEY and SVGAGI. This CDR3 spans 16 amino acids. V dropped 4 bases and J dropped 0; count of bases not matched to a gene: 5. CDR3 in DNA: TGTGCCAGCAGTTCGCTCGGACAGGGTAGCAATCAGCCCCAGCATTTT. This sequence encodes CASSSLGQGSNQPQHF.

This chain uses TRBV24-1 with TRBJ2-2; 8 bases line up with TRBD1. J gave up 6 bases and V 8 bases, and 10 bases lay outside the gene matches. This CDR3 spans 15 amino acids. CDR1 and CDR2 (germline): KGHDR, SFDVKD. For the CDR3, the DNA is TGTGCCACCACCTCCGGGACAGGCAGGGCCGGGGAGCTGTTTTTT. Its protein product is CATTSGTGRAGELFF.

Relative to its sample, this clone is medium-sized (0.01 to 0.1%). The V and J genes are TRBV21-1 and TRBJ2-7; TRBD2 is taken as the D call from the table, unchecked against the DNA. TRBV21-1 is a known pseudogene. The CDR3 totals 15 residues. The CDR3 here is CASSNLGPGGPEQYV. CDR3 DNA sequence: TGTGCCAGCAGCAACTTGGGCCCGGGAGGGCCCGAGCAGTACGTC.

This clone rates as medium-sized. The chain combines TRBV11-3 with TRBJ2-4, with 7 bases fitting TRBD1. Losses at the gene ends were 5 bases for V and 9 bases for J; bases not matched to a gene: 7. Germline CDR1 is SGHNT and CDR2 is YENEEA. CDR3 length: 13 amino acids. The CDR3 protein is CASSRDREGIQYF. The CDR3 nucleotides are TGTGCCAGCAGCCGCGACAGGGAAGGCATTCAGTACTTC. Combining the CDR3 with reference TRBV11-3 and TRBJ2-4 gives the whole variable domain EAGVVQSPRYKIIEKKQPVAFWCNPISGHNTLYWYLQNLGQGPELLIRYENEEAVDDSQLPKDRFSAERLKGVDSTLKIQPAELGDSAVYLCASSRDREGIQYFGAGTRLSVL.

Relative to its sample, this clone is large (0.1 to 1%). This sequence joins TRBV6-6 and TRBJ1-5, with 8 nucleotides matching TRBD1. Unmatched junction bases numbered 5, after V lost 4 bases and J lost 0 bases. CDR3 length: 16 residues. Germline assignment: CDR1 MNHNY and CDR2 SVGAGI (reference sequence). This CDR3 is CASSSLGQGSNQPQHF. In DNA form, the CDR3 reads TGTGCCAGCAGTTCGCTCGGACAGGGTAGCAATCAGCCCCAGCATTTT.

Within the sample, this clone is large. CDR3 DNA sequence: TGTGCCAGCAGCCAAGATATAGGACGGGCTGGAGAGACCCAGTACTTC. It yields the protein CASSQDIGRAGETQYF. This chain links TRBV3-1 (or the pseudogene TRBV3-2) with TRBJ2-5; unclear D gene. The V gene lost 0 bases and the J gene lost 4 bases, with 15 bases spanning the gap. The CDR3 length is 16 residues. Germline CDR1 and CDR2: LGHDT and YNNKEL (reference sequence).

By its share, this clone is hyperexpanded. V is TRBV6-4 and J is TRBJ1-1, with 10 nucleotides matching TRBD1. CDR1 MRHNA and CDR2 SNTAGT come from the germline V gene. V shed 7 bases, J shed 4 bases, and the junction held 6 bases outside the gene matches. CDR3 length equals 14 residues. The CDR3 bases are TGTGCCAGCACCCGGGACAGGGGTGCCACTGAAGCTTTCTTT. It specifies CASTRDRGATEAFF.